The source of this TCR beta chain is a study of CD8 T cells in ankylosing spondylitis. This clonotype was detected a few times. The antigen remains undetermined. The CDR3 is made up of 14 amino acids. Between the trimmed V and J ends, which lost 5 bases and 6 bases, there was a span of 16 bases. Germline V gives CDR1 SGHTA, CDR2 FQGNSA. General observations from the study: CD8+ cells made up the disease-linked clones, which were relatively rare in peripheral blood.

Libraries of TCR beta came from quantitative 5'-RACE with molecular barcodes. TCRdb analysed the 5' RACE reads with MiXCR anew, one entry per CDR3 protein. In the table there are about 340,000 distinct CDR3 sequences, roughly 14% of which are singletons. V and J are TRBV7-2 and TRBJ1-2; unclear D gene. The clonotype was recovered from a male donor with ankylosing spondylitis or in good health (not recorded which). The material sequenced was blood, either unsorted or a sorted T cell fraction (not recorded which). CDR3 bases: TGTGCCAGCAGCCCCCGAGTGGGTTCTGATGGCTACACCTTC. It encodes CASSPRVGSDGYTF.